This TCR beta chain was retrieved from a study of cytomegalovirus exposure and HLA in healthy donors. This clone has only one observation. The CDR3 covers 14 residues. From germline, CDR1 is SGHDT and CDR2 YYEEEE. PCR was performed using 60 Vbeta and 13 Jbeta primers. Method: immunoSEQ multiplex PCR; TCRdb's copy keeps in-frame clones and lacks some. The table records fewer than 150,000 clones, approximately 83% of them present only once. This TCR derives from a woman aged 18-29 years in good health and CMV-seronegative. V and J are TRBV5-6 and TRBJ2-7; 11 bases align to TRBD2. The material sequenced was PBMCs. DNA of the CDR3: TGTGCCAGCAGCTTGTACGGGACTAGCGGATCCACGGACGTC. The encoded protein is CASSLYGTSGSTDV.